Listed below are T cell receptor beta chains from one sample, sequenced in a study of T cell responses to AZD1222 COVID-19 vaccine. Produced via immunoSEQ multiplex PCR; TCRdb's table is partial and in-frame only. The sample yields 65,000 to 100,000 clones, about 90% seen once. This specimen was peripheral blood, taken 28 days after the second AZD1222 dose. These receptors came from an adult who received the AZD1222 COVID-19 vaccine. Each CDR3 is given without its conserved first and last residue. The size field is filled for only some rows; it gives once, few, many or a size class.

size: NA; J: TRBJ2-2; V: TRBV7-9; CDR3: ASSKRAGESGELF
size: few; J: TRBJ2-7; V: TRBV2; CDR3: ASSVTGGPNEQY
size: NA; J: TRBJ1-1; V: TRBV6-5; CDR3: ASIGRNTEAF
size: NA; J: TRBJ2-1; V: TRBV28; CDR3: ASSLSPTSGSGNEQF
size: few; J: TRBJ2-7; V: TRBV5-1; CDR3: ASSLVAGAYEQY
size: NA; J: TRBJ2-7; V: TRBV27; CDR3: ASSFTGGSYEQY
size: NA; J: TRBJ2-6; V: TRBV19; CDR3: ASTGGRGLLTGANVLT
size: NA; J: TRBJ1-4; V: TRBV6-1; CDR3: ASSENNEKLF
size: once; J: TRBJ2-1; V: TRBV27; CDR3: ASSLSGLAGGNEQF
size: NA; J: TRBJ2-1; V: TRBV7-9; CDR3: ASSLVGLESDEQF
size: NA; J: TRBJ2-3; V: TRBV25-1; CDR3: ASSEWAGNRQDTQY
size: NA; J: TRBJ2-1; V: TRBV6-5; CDR3: ASRLGQFNEQF
size: NA; J: TRBJ2-1; V: TRBV2; CDR3: ASSDLAGVWNEQF
size: NA; J: TRBJ2-1; V: TRBV7-6; CDR3: ASSSPGLAGLSYNEQF
size: few; J: TRBJ2-1; V: TRBV7-2; CDR3: ASSLGPTRRNEQF
size: NA; J: TRBJ1-1; V: TRBV7-9; CDR3: ASSLVNANTEAF
size: NA; J: TRBJ1-5; V: TRBV9; CDR3: ASSQDRGNQPQH
size: NA; J: TRBJ2-2; V: TRBV7-3; CDR3: ASSFGTGELF
size: NA; J: TRBJ1-2; V: TRBV29-1; CDR3: SVEDPRGQHYGYT
size: NA; J: TRBJ1-2; V: TRBV6-4; CDR3: ASSESGTGYGYT
size: NA; J: TRBJ1-1; V: TRBV19; CDR3: ASSIAAGGNTEAF
size: NA; J: TRBJ1-2; V: TRBV27; CDR3: ASSSGQGSGYGYT
size: NA; J: TRBJ1-1; V: TRBV27; CDR3: ASRKGQVLNTEAF
size: NA; J: TRBJ1-5; V: TRBV4-1; CDR3: ASSQVDIGQPQH
size: NA; J: TRBJ2-1; V: TRBV10-1; CDR3: ASSVGGGEQF
size: NA; J: TRBJ2-7; V: TRBV4-2; CDR3: ASSQDPAISREQY
size: NA; J: TRBJ2-5; V: TRBV11-2; CDR3: ASSLVGGETQY
size: NA; J: TRBJ1-1; V: TRBV19; CDR3: ASSQVGSEAF
size: NA; J: TRBJ2-1; V: TRBV7-2; CDR3: ASSLIAGGGNEQF
size: NA; J: TRBJ2-1; V: TRBV3-1/TRBV3-2; CDR3: ASSLAGDYNEQF
size: NA; J: TRBJ1-1; V: TRBV28; CDR3: ASSLGGQYYIEAF
size: NA; J: TRBJ2-5; V: TRBV10-1; CDR3: ASSEGSGRAQETQY
size: NA; J: TRBJ1-2; V: TRBV24-1; CDR3: ATSETGGKANYGYT
size: NA; J: TRBJ1-1; V: TRBV6-1; CDR3: ASSDRVWTEAF
size: NA; J: TRBJ1-1; V: TRBV5-1; CDR3: ASSSNINTEAF
size: NA; J: TRBJ2-7; V: TRBV6-2/TRBV6-3; CDR3: ASSYYGPGEQY
size: NA; J: TRBJ1-2; V: TRBV18; CDR3: ASSPPRTANYGYT
size: NA; J: TRBJ2-7; V: TRBV12-5; CDR3: ASGLEDYEQY
size: NA; J: TRBJ2-7; V: TRBV6-2/TRBV6-3; CDR3: ASSYSSYEQY
size: NA; J: TRBJ1-5; V: TRBV30; CDR3: AWSSGPNQPQH
size: once; J: TRBJ2-7; V: TRBV27; CDR3: ASTPKWGGVYEQY
size: NA; J: TRBJ2-1; V: TRBV5-1; CDR3: ASSTGYFRDNEQF
size: once; J: TRBJ1-1; V: TRBV5-5; CDR3: ASSSRQPNTEAF
size: NA; J: TRBJ1-5; V: TRBV10-1; CDR3: ASSADINQPQH
size: NA; J: TRBJ1-1; V: TRBV30; CDR3: AWRDRGVTEAF
size: NA; J: TRBJ2-7; V: TRBV14; CDR3: ASSQVARPGAYEQY
size: once; J: TRBJ2-1; V: TRBV7-6; CDR3: ASSSWTGGYNEQF
size: few; J: TRBJ2-5; V: TRBV7-2; CDR3: ASSQGARGHGTQY
size: NA; J: TRBJ2-5; V: TRBV5-1; CDR3: ASSSGRLQETQY
size: NA; J: TRBJ1-1; V: TRBV7-9; CDR3: ASSLRAEAF
size: NA; J: TRBJ2-1; V: TRBV5-1; CDR3: ASSLGGGLYNEQF
size: NA; J: TRBJ1-6; V: TRBV19; CDR3: ASSPAQLGSYNSPLH
size: NA; J: TRBJ2-7; V: TRBV6-1; CDR3: ASSEAGGLYEQY
size: NA; J: TRBJ2-3; V: TRBV24-1; CDR3: ATSLDGTDTQY
size: NA; J: TRBJ2-7; V: TRBV28; CDR3: ATEELTLSYEQY
size: NA; J: TRBJ1-1; V: TRBV7-8; CDR3: ASSVDGNLNTEAF
size: NA; J: TRBJ1-2; V: TRBV28; CDR3: ASSLGGHYGYT
size: NA; J: TRBJ2-7; V: TRBV3-1/TRBV3-2; CDR3: ASSQSLAGAGWY
size: NA; J: TRBJ2-7; V: TRBV12-3/TRBV12-4; CDR3: ASSRTGIYEQY
size: NA; J: TRBJ1-6; V: TRBV10-2; CDR3: ASSGATGPSPLH